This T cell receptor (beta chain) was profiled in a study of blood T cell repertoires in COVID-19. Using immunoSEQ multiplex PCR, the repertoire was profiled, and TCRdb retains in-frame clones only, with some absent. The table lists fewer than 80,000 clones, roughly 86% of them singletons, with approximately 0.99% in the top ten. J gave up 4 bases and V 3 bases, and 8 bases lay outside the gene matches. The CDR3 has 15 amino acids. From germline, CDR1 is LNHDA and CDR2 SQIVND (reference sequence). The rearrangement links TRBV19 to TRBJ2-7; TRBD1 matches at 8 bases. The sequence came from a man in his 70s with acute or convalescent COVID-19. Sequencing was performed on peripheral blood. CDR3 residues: CASSMKGRGPYEQYF. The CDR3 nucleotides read TGTGCCAGTAGTATGAAGGGCAGGGGGCCGTACGAGCAGTACTTC.